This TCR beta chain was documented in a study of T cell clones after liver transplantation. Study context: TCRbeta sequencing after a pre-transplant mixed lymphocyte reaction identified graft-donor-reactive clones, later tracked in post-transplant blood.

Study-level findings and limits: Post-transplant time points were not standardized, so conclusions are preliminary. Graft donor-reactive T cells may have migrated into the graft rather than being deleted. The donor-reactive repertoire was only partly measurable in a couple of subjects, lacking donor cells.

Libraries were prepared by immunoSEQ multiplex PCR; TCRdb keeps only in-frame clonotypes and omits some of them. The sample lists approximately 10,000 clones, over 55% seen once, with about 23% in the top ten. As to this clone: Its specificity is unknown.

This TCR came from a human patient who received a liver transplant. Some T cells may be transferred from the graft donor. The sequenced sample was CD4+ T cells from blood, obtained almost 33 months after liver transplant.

The CDR3 DNA is TGCGCCAGCAGTCAATGCCACATGAACACTGAAGCTTTCTTT. It yields the protein CASSQCHMNTEAFF. This chain links TRBV23-1 with TRBJ1-1; D unclear. TRBV23-1 is an open reading frame, and its role is uncertain. This CDR3 region has 14 residues. V lost 1 base and J lost 0, with 6 bases in between.